These 28 T cell receptor beta chains originate from one sample sequenced in a study of blood T cell repertoires in COVID-19 (dated by TCRdb to the early 2020s). Libraries were constructed by the immunoSEQ multiplex PCR assay. Not all clones reach the TCRdb copy of this immuneACCESS table, which keeps in-frame sequences only. Checked studies attribute under half of the gap to unresolved V genes and leave the rest unexplained. The sample table shows around 300,000 clones, and roughly 90% are seen once. 2% to 2.5% of the sample belongs to the ten largest clones. The material sequenced was peripheral blood. These receptor sequences come from a woman aged 25 to 39 with COVID-19, enrolled during active disease.

This clone was detected once. This chain connects TRBV9 to TRBJ1-2, with D unresolved. Deletions cut 0 bases from V and 0 bases from J, with 3 bases between. From germline, CDR1 is SGDLS and CDR2 YYNGEE. The CDR3 covers 13 residues. CDR3 amino acids: CASSVAANYGYTF. The DNA of the CDR3 is TGTGCCAGCAGCGTAGCAGCTAACTATGGCTACACCTTC. Complete variable domain (other parts from reference TRBV9 and TRBJ1-2): DSGVTQTPKHLITATGQRVTLRCSPRSGDLSVYWYQQSLDQGLQFLIQYYNGEERAKGNILERFSAQQFPDLHSELNLSSLELGDSALYFCASSVAANYGYTFGSGTRLTVV.

The V and J genes are TRBV30 and TRBJ1-5; D ambiguous. Germline CDR1 reads GTSNPN; CDR2 reads SVGIG (reference sequence). Trimming took 2 bases from V and 5 from J, leaving 10 bases between them. The CDR3 loop spans 13 amino acids. The CDR3, as DNA: TGTGCCTGGAGTATCATGGCGGATCAGCCCCAGCATTTT. It translates to CAWSIMADQPQHF.

The rearrangement joins TRBV21-1 to TRBJ1-2; the D call in the table, TRBD1, was not verified against the DNA. TRBV21-1 is a documented pseudogene. This CDR3 has 15 residues. CDR3 in DNA: TGTGCCAGCAGCAAAGCGGTCAGGGTGAACTATGGCTACACCTTC. Translated: CASSKAVRVNYGYTF.

This clone was counted once. The CDR3 DNA reads TGTGCCAGCAGCTTCACTACGAACACTGAAGCTTTCTTT. Translating it yields CASSFTTNTEAFF. V and J are TRBV7-9 and TRBJ1-1; D uncertain. The CDR3 has 13 amino acids. Germline CDR1 is SEHNR and CDR2 is FQNEAQ (reference sequence). Trimming pared 3 bases from V and 1 base from J, leaving 6 bases between.

The chain has TRBV7-9 and TRBJ2-1; the D gene is possibly TRBD2 (6 bases). The V end lost 5 bases, the J end lost 6 bases, and 17 bases lay between the germline ends. The CDR3 consists of 15 residues. The germline V gene has CDR1 SEHNR and CDR2 FQNEAQ (reference sequence). The CDR3 bases are TGTGCCAGCAGCCCACCGGGAGTCCTCTCCAATGAGCAGTTCTTC. Translating gives CASSPPGVLSNEQFF.

CDR3: CASSLRRLAGSTDTQYF. DNA for the CDR3: TGTGCCAGCAGCTTGAGAAGACTAGCGGGTAGCACAGATACGCAGTATTTT. This chain joins TRBV7-2 and TRBJ2-3, with 10 bases aligning to TRBD2. CDR3 size: 17 residues. Germline loops: CDR1 SGHTA, CDR2 FQGNSA. V dropped 3 bases and J dropped 0; count of bases not matched to a gene: 6.

The chain carries TRBV7-3 and TRBJ2-5; TRBD1 might be the D (6 bases). V lost 8 bases and J lost 5, with 15 bases in between. Germline loops: CDR1 SGHTA, CDR2 FQGTGA. The CDR3 spans 13 residues. CDR3 bases: TGTGCCAGCGGGCTGGGGGCTTGGGAGACCCAGTACTTC. This sequence encodes CASGLGAWETQYF.

The V and J genes are TRBV28 and TRBJ1-1; no firm D call. Germline CDR1 and CDR2: MDHEN and SYDVKM. CDR3 length: 13 amino acids. Between the trimmed V and J ends, which lost 2 bases and 1 base, there was a span of 5 bases. In nucleotides, the CDR3 is TGTGCCAGCAGTTTACCCGGGAACACTGAAGCTTTCTTT. Its protein is CASSLPGNTEAFF.

This clone was counted once. The CDR3 coding sequence is TGTGCCAGCAGCGTAGCTGACGGGTTTAATGAAAAACTGTTTTTT. This codes for CASSVADGFNEKLFF. V usage is TRBV9 and J usage is TRBJ1-4, with D hard to call. This CDR3 has 15 amino acids. V shed 0 bases and J shed 4 bases, with 10 bases lying between them. The germline CDR1 and CDR2 sequences are SGDLS and YYNGEE.

The chain employs TRBV27 and TRBJ1-5; TRBD1 matches 7 bases. This CDR3 is built from 13 residues. Trimming at V came to 3 bases and at J to 10 bases, leaving 6 bases not matched to a gene. CDR1 and CDR2 from the germline V gene are MNHEY and SMNVEV (reference sequence). DNA of the CDR3: TGTGCCAGCAGTTTTGCAGGGGGTGTTCCCCAGCATTTT. Its translation: CASSFAGGVPQHF.

This sequence joins TRBV6-5 and TRBJ1-2; the D is unclear. The CDR3 is 13 residues long. Trimming removed 5 bases from V and 0 bases from J, with 7 bases in between. Germline loops: CDR1 MNHEY, CDR2 SVGAGI. The CDR3 here is CASSLQANYGYTF. Written as DNA, the CDR3 is TGTGCCAGCAGTCTTCAGGCTAACTATGGCTACACCTTC.

The chain has TRBV12-3 or TRBV12-4 and TRBJ1-2; no reliable D call. This CDR3 contains 13 residues. Trimming shortened V by 6 bases and J by 5 bases, and 13 bases separated the two germline ends. The CDR3 loop reads CASSRGLSYGYTF. CDR3 DNA: TGTGCCAGCAGCCGCGGACTGAGTTATGGCTACACCTTC.

The gene calls are TRBV19 and TRBJ2-7; D is unresolved. V gave up 1 base and J gave up 2 bases, with 12 bases separating them. The germline V gene encodes CDR1 LNHDA and CDR2 SQIVND (reference sequence). The CDR3 contains 15 residues. CDR3 nucleotide sequence: TGTGCCAGTAGTATAGGGGTGGCGGAAACCTACGAGCAGTACTTC. It translates to CASSIGVAETYEQYF.

This chain joins TRBV28 and TRBJ2-1; 8 bases align to TRBD2. CDR1 and CDR2 (germline): MDHEN, SYDVKM. The CDR3 totals 15 residues. Trimming cost V 2 bases and J 0 bases; bases outside gene matches: 0. This CDR3 is CASSLGTSSYNEQFF. As DNA, the CDR3 is TGTGCCAGCAGTTTAGGGACTAGCTCCTACAATGAGCAGTTCTTC. Complete variable domain (other parts from reference TRBV28 and TRBJ2-1): DVKVTQSSRYLVKRTGEKVFLECVQDMDHENMFWYRQDPGLGLRLIYFSYDVKMKEKGDIPEGYSVSREKKERFSLILESASTNQTSMYLCASSLGTSSYNEQFFGPGTRLTVL.

The chain uses TRBV27 and TRBJ1-6; a weak D match, TRBD1 (6 bases). Germline V gene sequence: CDR1 MNHEY, CDR2 SMNVEV (reference sequence). CDR3 length equals 14 residues. Trimming shortened V by 3 bases and J by 7 bases, and 10 bases separated the two germline ends. In nucleotides, the CDR3 is TGTGCCAGCAGTTTCAGGACAGCAAATTCACCCCTCCACTTT. Amino acid sequence: CASSFRTANSPLHF.

V gene TRBV7-2 combines with J gene TRBJ2-3; 14 positions agree with TRBD2. Per germline, CDR1 SGHTA and CDR2 FQGNSA. CDR3 length: 16 amino acids. Unmatched junction bases numbered 4, after V lost 5 bases and J lost 3 bases. Here the CDR3 reads CASSPGLAGGTDTQYF. The DNA of the CDR3 is TGTGCCAGCAGCCCAGGACTAGCGGGAGGAACAGATACGCAGTATTTT.

The chain has TRBV15 and TRBJ2-7, with TRBD1 matching 9 bases. The CDR3 runs 16 residues. V shed 0 bases, J shed 0 bases, and the junction held 3 bases outside the gene matches. CDR1 LNHNV and CDR2 YYDKDF come from the germline V gene (reference sequence). For the CDR3, the DNA is TGTGCCACCAGCAGAGATCTGGGACAGGGCTCCTACGAGCAGTACTTC. It translates to CATSRDLGQGSYEQYF.

In DNA, the CDR3 is TGTGCCTGGAGTGTACAATCATACCGCTACACCTTC. It encodes CAWSVQSYRYTF. The chain has TRBV30 and TRBJ1-2, with D unresolved. Germline CDR1 GTSNPN, CDR2 SVGIG (reference sequence). V was pared by 0 bases and J by 9 bases, with 11 bases between. The CDR3 covers 12 residues.

The rearrangement links TRBV28 to TRBJ1-5, with TRBD1 as a possible D gene (6 bases). Germline CDR1 is MDHEN and CDR2 is SYDVKM. The CDR3 is 18 residues long. V lost 8 bases and J lost 2, with 25 bases in between. The CDR3 here is CASFPDRKETIGNQPQHF. The CDR3 DNA reads TGTGCCAGCTTTCCCGACAGGAAAGAAACTATCGGCAATCAGCCCCAGCATTTT. Looking up the rest from reference TRBV28 and TRBJ1-5 gives the full variable domain: DVKVTQSSRYLVKRTGEKVFLECVQDMDHENMFWYRQDPGLGLRLIYFSYDVKMKEKGDIPEGYSVSREKKERFSLILESASTNQTSMYLCASFPDRKETIGNQPQHFGDGTRLSIL.

V and J are TRBV5-1 and TRBJ1-1, with a weak D call TRBD1 (6 bases). V lost 5 bases and J 6 bases, leaving 14 bases between the germline ends. The length of the CDR3 is 13 residues. Germline V gene data show CDR1 as SGHRS and CDR2 as YFSETQ. The chain's CDR3 is CASRSQGNSEAFF. In DNA form, the CDR3 reads TGCGCCAGCAGGAGTCAGGGGAATTCTGAAGCTTTCTTT.

The chain carries TRBV7-9 and TRBJ2-1; TRBD1 is a possible D gene (5 bases). The ends were cut back, 5 bases at V and 5 bases at J, with 10 bases in the middle. The germline V gene encodes CDR1 SEHNR and CDR2 FQNEAQ (reference sequence). CDR3 length: 13 amino acids. The chain's CDR3 is CASSMDNNNEQFF. The CDR3 DNA follows: TGTGCCAGCAGCATGGACAACAACAATGAGCAGTTCTTC. The full variable domain, with the rest looked up from reference TRBV7-9 and TRBJ2-1, is DTGVSQNPRHKITKRGQNVTFRCDPISEHNRLYWYRQTLGQGPEFLTYFQNEAQLEKSRLLSDRFSAERPKGSFSTLEIQRTEQGDSAMYLCASSMDNNNEQFFGPGTRLTVL.

This chain connects TRBV28 to TRBJ1-2; perhaps TRBD1 as D (6 bases). Germline V gene data show CDR1 as MDHEN and CDR2 as SYDVKM. Between the trimmed V and J ends, which lost 10 bases and 8 bases, there was a span of 20 bases. This CDR3 comprises 13 residues. CDR3 amino acids: CATNSGTTSGYTF. In DNA, the CDR3 is TGTGCCACCAATTCCGGGACAACGTCCGGCTACACCTTC.

The genes are TRBV9 and TRBJ2-5; 10 bases align to TRBD2. From germline, CDR1 is SGDLS and CDR2 YYNGEE. The CDR3 is made up of 15 amino acids. The trim removed 0 bases at V and 5 bases at J, leaving 4 bases unmatched. The CDR3: CASSVGASGSETQYF. The CDR3 bases are TGTGCCAGCAGCGTAGGGGCTAGCGGGAGTGAGACCCAGTACTTC.

The rearrangement links TRBV5-1 to TRBJ2-5; 11 nucleotides agree with TRBD1. The germline CDR1 and CDR2 sequences are SGHRS and YFSETQ. Germline trimming cut 0 bases from V and 2 bases from J; bases unmatched to any gene: 0. The CDR3 length is 15 residues. In DNA form, the CDR3 reads TGCGCCAGCAGCTTGGGGGACAGGGGGCAAGAGACCCAGTACTTC. It translates to CASSLGDRGQETQYF.

The V gene is TRBV28, the J gene TRBJ2-3, with 7 bases matching TRBD1. The CDR3 spans 15 residues. From germline, CDR1 is MDHEN and CDR2 SYDVKM. V shed 7 bases, J shed 8 bases, and the junction held 15 bases outside the gene matches. CDR3 amino acids: CASTTLPQTGSTQYF. Here the CDR3 DNA reads TGTGCCAGCACCACCCTACCCCAGACAGGGAGTACGCAGTATTTT.

The chain carries TRBV5-5 and TRBJ1-2, with a tentative D call TRBD1 (5 bases). This CDR3 has 14 amino acids. Trimming stripped 0 bases from V and 0 bases from J, with 6 bases between. Germline assignment: CDR1 SGHKS and CDR2 YYEKEE (reference sequence). The CDR3 loop is CASSLDRPNYGYTF. CDR3 DNA sequence: TGTGCCAGCAGCTTGGACAGGCCTAACTATGGCTACACCTTC.

This clone was picked up a small number of times. The J gene is TRBJ2-3, the V gene TRBV6-5; 11 nucleotides align to TRBD2. The CDR3 runs 15 residues. V lost 8 bases, J lost 1 base, and 5 bases stayed unmatched. Germline lookup yields CDR1 MNHEY and CDR2 SVGAGI. The CDR3 DNA is TGTGCCAGCTCACTAGCGGGAGAGGGCACAGATACGCAGTATTTT. Amino acids: CASSLAGEGTDTQYF.

The rearrangement links TRBV18 to TRBJ2-1; 11 bases fit TRBD2. Germline V lookup: CDR1 KGHSH, CDR2 LQKENI. The CDR3 length is 18 residues. V was pared by 8 bases and J by 5 bases, with 17 bases of the junction left unmatched. The CDR3 reads CASAQDTSGSGENNEQFF. The CDR3 DNA reads as TGTGCCAGCGCCCAGGACACTAGCGGGAGTGGGGAGAACAATGAGCAGTTCTTC.